The clone carrying this TCR beta chain was detected only once. Its antigen remains unidentified. This sample stems from a study of T-cell memory formation after mild COVID-19. Whole-study context: There were largely donor-specific TCR clusters. Study results and caveats: Clones shrinking between day 15 and 85 showed a balanced CD4/CD8 split, and those that grew later tilted toward CD4+.

TCRdb reprocessed the 5' RACE reads with MiXCR, giving one entry per CDR3 protein. The sample consists of under 350,000 distinct CDR3 sequences, around 15% of them appearing once. This TCR derives from a man aged 18 to 29 who had mild COVID-19 (a few samples of this study predate the infection). Cell type and time point are not known. Input material: PBMCs or a T cell subset sorted from them (not recorded which).

DNA of the CDR3: TGCGCCAGCAGCTTGTTTACTGGCCCAGAGACCCAGTACTTC. It encodes CASSLFTGPETQYF. The rearrangement links TRBV5-1 to TRBJ2-5, with no clear D. V was pared by 1 base and J by 4 bases, with 11 bases between. The CDR3 has 14 amino acids. CDR1 SGHRS and CDR2 YFSETQ come from the germline V gene. Looking up the rest from reference TRBV5-1 and TRBJ2-5 gives the full variable domain: KAGVTQTPRYLIKTRGQQVTLSCSPISGHRSVSWYQQTPGQGLQFLFEYFSETQRNKGNFPGRFSGRQFSNSRSEMNVSTLELGDSALYLCASSLFTGPETQYFGPGTRLLVL.